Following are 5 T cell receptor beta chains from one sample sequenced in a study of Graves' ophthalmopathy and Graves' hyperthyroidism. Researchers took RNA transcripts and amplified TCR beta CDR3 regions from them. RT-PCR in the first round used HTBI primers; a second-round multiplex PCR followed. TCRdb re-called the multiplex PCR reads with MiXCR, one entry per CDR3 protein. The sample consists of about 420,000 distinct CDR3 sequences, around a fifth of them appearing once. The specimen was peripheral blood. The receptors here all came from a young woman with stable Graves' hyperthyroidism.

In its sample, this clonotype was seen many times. In DNA form, the CDR3 reads TGTGCCAGCAGAATTTTCGGACAGGGAATCACTGAAGCTTTCTTT. The encoded protein is CASRIFGQGITEAFF. This chain connects TRBV7-8 to TRBJ1-1; TRBD1 aligns across 8 bases. V gave up 6 bases and J gave up 4 bases; unmatched junction bases: 10. Germline CDR1 and CDR2: SGHVS and FQNEAQ. This CDR3 has 15 amino acids. The whole variable domain, filled in from reference TRBV7-8 and TRBJ1-1, reads GAGVSQSPRYKVAKRGQDVALRCDPISGHVSLFWYQQALGQGPEFLTYFQNEAQLDKSGLPSDRFFAERPEGSVSTLKIQRTQQEDSAVYLCASRIFGQGITEAFFGQGTRLTVV.

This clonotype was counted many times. CDR3 amino acids: CASSNRQGALYEQYF. The CDR3 DNA follows: TGTGCCAGCAGTAACAGACAGGGGGCCCTCTACGAGCAGTACTTC. The chain recombines TRBV25-1 with TRBJ2-7; 10 bases are shared with TRBD1. Germline CDR1 reads MGHDK; CDR2 reads SYGVNS. The CDR3 contains 15 residues. J gave up 3 bases and V 5 bases, and 7 bases lay outside the gene matches.

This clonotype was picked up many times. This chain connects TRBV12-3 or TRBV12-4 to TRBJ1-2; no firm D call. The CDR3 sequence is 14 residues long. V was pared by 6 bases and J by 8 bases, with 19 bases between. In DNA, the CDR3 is TGTGCCAGCAGCCTCATATTGGACTCCCTGGGCTACACCTTC. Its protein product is CASSLILDSLGYTF.

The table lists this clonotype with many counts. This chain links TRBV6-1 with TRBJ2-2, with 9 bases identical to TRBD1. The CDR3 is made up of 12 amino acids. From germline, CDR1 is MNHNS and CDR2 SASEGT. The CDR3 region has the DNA TGTGCATTGGACAGGGGCACCGGGGAGCTGTTTTTT. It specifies CALDRGTGELFF.

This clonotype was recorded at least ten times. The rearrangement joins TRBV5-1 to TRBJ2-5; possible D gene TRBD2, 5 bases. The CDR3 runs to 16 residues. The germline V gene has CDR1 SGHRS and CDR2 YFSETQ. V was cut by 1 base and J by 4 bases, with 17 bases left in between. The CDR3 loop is CASSLSGRPNRETQYF. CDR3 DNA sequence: TGCGCCAGCAGCTTGAGCGGCAGACCAAATAGAGAGACCCAGTACTTC.